Shown below are 4 T cell receptor beta chains from a single sample sequenced in a study of identical twins. TCRdb analysed the 5' RACE reads with MiXCR anew, one entry per CDR3 protein. The table has about 150,000 distinct CDR3 sequences, under 4.5% seen once. The sample consisted of memory T cells sorted from blood. These receptors were obtained from a man younger than 35 in good health.

This chain uses TRBV23-1 with TRBJ2-7; 8 bases line up with TRBD1. TRBV23-1 is an ORF for which the function is uncertain. Trimming cost V 10 bases and J 8 bases; bases outside gene matches: 19. The CDR3 runs 15 residues. The CDR3 DNA reads as TGCGCCATCAACCGGGAACTACGGACAGGGTGGAAGCAGTACTTC. Its protein product is CAINRELRTGWKQYF.

The sample holds many counts of this clonotype. V and J are TRBV7-9 and TRBJ2-5, with 10 bases that match TRBD2. The CDR3 is 17 amino acids. Per the germline V gene, CDR1 is SEHNR and CDR2 is FQNEAQ (reference sequence). The V and J ends lost 2 bases and 5 bases, in that order; junction bases with no gene match: 11. Written as DNA, the CDR3 is TGTGCCAGCAGCTTACGCAGGGGACTAGCGTGGGGGGAGACCCAGTACTTC. Residues: CASSLRRGLAWGETQYF.

This clonotype was seen at least ten times. V and J are TRBV29-1 and TRBJ1-1; D is perhaps TRBD1 (5 bases). CDR3 size: 11 residues. The V gene's germline CDR1 is SQVTM and CDR2 ANQGSEA. Trimming removed 7 bases at V and 8 bases at J, with 14 bases between. The CDR3, as DNA: TGCAGCGGCCGGGACGCCTTCGAAGCTTTCTTT. Translated, it gives CSGRDAFEAFF.

This clonotype was observed at least ten times. This rearrangement joins TRBV20-1 to TRBJ1-2; no definite D call. V was pared by 3 bases and J by 0 bases, with 8 bases between. Per germline, CDR1 DFQATT and CDR2 SNEGSKA (reference sequence). The CDR3 covers 13 residues. The CDR3 reads CSARGSTNYGYTF. DNA of the CDR3: TGCAGTGCTAGGGGCAGTACTAACTATGGCTACACCTTC.